One and the same sample provided the 19 T cell receptor beta chains below, sequenced in a study of OX40 agonist ivuxolimab in advanced cancers. Repertoires were generated with immunoSEQ multiplex PCR, while TCRdb's copy carries only in-frame clones and drops some. The sample includes 95,000 to 100,000 clones, 90% to 95% of them seen just once. This sample comprised CD4+ or CD8+ T cells sorted from blood, obtained in a trial of the OX40 agonist ivuxolimab. These receptors all come from an adult with an advanced solid tumor such as melanoma, head and neck, liver or kidney cancer.

The V and J genes are TRBV6-6 and TRBJ2-7, with D perhaps TRBD1 or TRBD2 (5 bases each). Germline V gene lookup returns CDR1 MNHNY and CDR2 SVGAGI (reference sequence). This CDR3 contains 13 residues. The ends were cut back, 7 bases at V and 5 bases at J, with 15 bases in the middle. The CDR3 region is CASNGGRGHEQYV. In nucleotides, the CDR3 is TGTGCCAGCAACGGAGGTCGGGGCCACGAGCAGTACGTC.

This chain links TRBV11-2 with TRBJ2-7, with 11 positions matching TRBD1. The CDR3 length is 16 residues. Germline V gene data show CDR1 as SGHAT and CDR2 as FQNNGV. V was pared by 0 bases and J by 6 bases, with 7 bases of the junction left unmatched. CDR3 coding DNA: TGTGCCAGCAGCTTAGAGGCGTCGGGACAGGGGGGCGAGCAGTACTTC. Its protein product is CASSLEASGQGGEQYF.

The rearrangement uses TRBV5-4 and TRBJ1-6, with D uncertain. V was clipped by 1 base and J by 7 bases, with 12 bases between them. In germline, CDR1 is SGHNT, CDR2 YYREEE (reference sequence). The CDR3 runs 15 residues. The CDR3 nucleotides read TGTGCCAGCAGCTTGATTGGGGTGTTGAATTCACCCCTCCACTTT. This codes for CASSLIGVLNSPLHF. The full variable domain, completed using reference TRBV5-4 and TRBJ1-6, is ETGVTQSPTHLIKTRGQQVTLRCSSQSGHNTVSWYQQALGQGPQFIFQYYREEENGRGNFPPRFSGLQFPNYSSELNVNALELDDSALYLCASSLIGVLNSPLHFGNGTRLTVT.

The rearrangement joins TRBV9 to TRBJ1-3; TRBD1 might be the D (6 bases). CDR1 is SGDLS and CDR2 is YYNGEE in the germline V gene. The length of the CDR3 is 15 residues. Trimming took off 4 bases at V and 0 bases at J, with 11 bases between the two ends. This CDR3 reads CASSITGNSGNTIYF. CDR3 bases: TGTGCCAGCAGCATAACAGGGAACTCTGGAAACACCATATATTTT.

The rearrangement joins TRBV19 to TRBJ1-1; D may be TRBD1 (6 bases). Trimming removed 4 bases at V and 7 bases at J, with 16 bases between. There are 14 residues in the CDR3. The germline V gene encodes CDR1 LNHDA and CDR2 SQIVND (reference sequence). DNA of the CDR3: TGTGCCAGTAGTAACTGGAGGGGGGATCTTGAAGCTTTCTTT. Translated: CASSNWRGDLEAFF.

The rearrangement links TRBV2 to TRBJ2-1; D might be TRBD2 (6 bases). V lost 8 bases and J lost 1, with 15 bases in between. Germline V CDR1 and CDR2: SNHLY, FYNNEI. The CDR3 covers 15 residues. CDR3 sequence (DNA): TGTGCCAGCGGGAGGACTGGTGGGTCCTACAATGAGCAGTTCTTC. As protein: CASGRTGGSYNEQFF.

This clone appeared a single time. The chain joins TRBV5-1 to TRBJ1-2, with D maybe TRBD1 (5 bases). The CDR3 spans 14 residues. Trimming removed 0 bases from V and 8 bases from J, with 14 bases in between. Germline CDR1 and CDR2: SGHRS and YFSETQ. The CDR3 sequence: CASSLEGTGWGYTF. CDR3 sequence (DNA): TGCGCCAGCAGCTTGGAGGGGACCGGTTGGGGCTACACCTTC.

The chain joins TRBV4-3 to TRBJ1-4, with no clear D. The CDR3 loop spans 13 amino acids. Trimming took 0 bases from V and 3 from J, leaving 2 bases between them. Looked up from germline, CDR1 is LGHNA and CDR2 is YSLEER. CDR3 sequence: CASSQEANEKLFF. As DNA, the CDR3 is TGCGCCAGCAGCCAAGAGGCTAATGAAAAACTGTTTTTT.

The V and J genes are TRBV28 and TRBJ1-6; perhaps TRBD1 as D (6 bases). The CDR3 is 16 amino acids. V lost 7 bases, J lost 6 bases, and 19 bases lay in between. Germline lookup yields CDR1 MDHEN and CDR2 SYDVKM. Here the CDR3 reads CASMQDRLPINSPLHF. The CDR3 DNA reads TGTGCCAGCATGCAGGACAGACTCCCCATTAATTCACCCCTCCACTTT.

This chain connects TRBV30 to TRBJ1-5, with TRBD1 matching 9 bases. V lost 3 bases to trimming and J lost 0 bases; unmatched junction nucleotides: 3. Germline V CDR1 and CDR2: GTSNPN, SVGIG (reference sequence). This CDR3 region has 15 residues. The CDR3 bases are TGTGCCTGGAGACGACAGGGGGGTAGCAATCAGCCCCAGCATTTT. Translation: CAWRRQGGSNQPQHF.

The V call is TRBV16, the J call TRBJ1-2; no clear D. The germline V gene encodes CDR1 KGHSY and CDR2 FQNENV. This CDR3 spans 15 amino acids. Trimming took 3 bases from V and 3 from J, leaving 14 bases between them. This chain's CDR3 is CASSQSRHLYYGYTF. CDR3 nucleotides: TGTGCCAGCAGCCAGTCCAGGCATTTATACTATGGCTACACCTTC.

CDR3 amino acids: CAWSVGGGGNQPQHF. CDR3 nucleotides: TGTGCCTGGAGTGTTGGCGGGGGGGGCAATCAGCCCCAGCATTTT. This chain connects TRBV30 to TRBJ1-5, with D tentatively TRBD1 (5 bases). The length of the CDR3 is 15 residues. Germline values: CDR1 GTSNPN, CDR2 SVGIG (reference sequence). Trimming removed 0 bases at V and 2 bases at J, with 11 bases between.

V gene TRBV30 combines with J gene TRBJ2-4; 7 nucleotides match TRBD2. Germline V lookup: CDR1 GTSNPN, CDR2 SVGIG (reference sequence). V gave up 5 bases and J gave up 2 bases; unmatched junction bases: 6. The CDR3 totals 14 residues. Written as DNA, the CDR3 is TGTGCCTGGCTCTGGGGGGGACCCAAAAACATTCAGTACTTC. Protein sequence: CAWLWGGPKNIQYF.

This clone came up once. The chain carries TRBV5-1 and TRBJ2-1; TRBD2 aligns across 9 bases. The ends lost 0 bases at V and 6 bases at J; junction bases unmatched: 4. This CDR3 contains 15 residues. Germline CDR1 reads SGHRS; CDR2 reads YFSETQ. The CDR3 sequence is CASSLALGLANEQFF. CDR3 DNA: TGCGCCAGCAGCTTGGCCTTGGGACTAGCCAATGAGCAGTTCTTC.

V usage is TRBV2 and J usage is TRBJ1-5, with a weak D call TRBD1 (5 bases). Looked up from germline, CDR1 is SNHLY and CDR2 is FYNNEI. Trimming pared 6 bases from V and 6 bases from J, leaving 12 bases between. This CDR3 has 13 amino acids. The CDR3 here is CASRGVFIQPQHF. CDR3 DNA: TGTGCCAGCAGAGGGGTTTTCATTCAGCCCCAGCATTTT.

The CDR3 spells CAWSGSLNTEAFF. For the CDR3, the DNA is TGTGCCTGGTCCGGAAGTTTGAACACTGAAGCTTTCTTT. The rearrangement links TRBV30 to TRBJ1-1; D remains ambiguous. CDR1 GTSNPN and CDR2 SVGIG come from the germline V gene (reference sequence). V was pared by 5 bases and J by 0 bases, with 10 bases between. This CDR3 is built from 13 residues.

The chain combines TRBV11-2 with TRBJ2-3; TRBD2 aligns across 7 bases. The germline V gene encodes CDR1 SGHAT and CDR2 FQNNGV. This CDR3 is 14 amino acids long. Trimming took 4 bases from V and 5 from J; bases not matched to a gene: 6. CDR3 amino acids: CASSSGGLRDTQYF. CDR3 DNA: TGTGCCAGCAGCTCGGGGGGACTACGAGATACGCAGTATTTT.

The V gene is TRBV7-3, the J gene TRBJ2-1; 10 nucleotides line up with TRBD1. The germline gives CDR1 SGHTA, CDR2 FQGTGA. The J segment lost 6 bases and the V segment lost 2 bases, leaving 7 bases of the junction unmatched. The CDR3 is 16 residues long. CDR3 region: CASSLSGTGAFNEQFF. The CDR3 DNA is TGTGCCAGCAGCTTATCCGGGACAGGGGCTTTCAATGAGCAGTTCTTC.

This clone was picked up one time. The chain recombines TRBV7-9 with TRBJ2-6; no reliable D call. V lost 6 bases, J lost 3 bases, and 9 bases lay in between. This CDR3 is 14 amino acids long. Germline loops: CDR1 SEHNR, CDR2 FQNEAQ (reference sequence). CDR3 DNA sequence: TGTGCCAGCAGTTTCGGTGGTGGGGCCAACGTCCTGACTTTC. It encodes CASSFGGGANVLTF. Complete variable domain (other parts from reference TRBV7-9 and TRBJ2-6): DTGVSQNPRHKITKRGQNVTFRCDPISEHNRLYWYRQTLGQGPEFLTYFQNEAQLEKSRLLSDRFSAERPKGSFSTLEIQRTEQGDSAMYLCASSFGGGANVLTFGAGSRLTVL.